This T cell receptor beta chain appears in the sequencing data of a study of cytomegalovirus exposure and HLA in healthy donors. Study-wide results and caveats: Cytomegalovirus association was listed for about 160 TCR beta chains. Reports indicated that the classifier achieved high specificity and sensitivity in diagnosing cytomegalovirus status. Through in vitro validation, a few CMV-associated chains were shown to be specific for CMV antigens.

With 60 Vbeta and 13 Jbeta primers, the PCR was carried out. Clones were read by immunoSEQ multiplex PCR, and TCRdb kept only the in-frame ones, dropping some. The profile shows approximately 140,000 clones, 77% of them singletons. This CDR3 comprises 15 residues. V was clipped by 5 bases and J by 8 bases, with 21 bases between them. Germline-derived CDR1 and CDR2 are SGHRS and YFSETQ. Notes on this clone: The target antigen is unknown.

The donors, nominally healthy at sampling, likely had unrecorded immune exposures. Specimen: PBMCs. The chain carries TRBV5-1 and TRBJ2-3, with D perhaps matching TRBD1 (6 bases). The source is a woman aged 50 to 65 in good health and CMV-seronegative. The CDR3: CASSQEEDRPFTQYF. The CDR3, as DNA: TGCGCCAGCAGTCAGGAGGAAGACAGGCCTTTTACGCAGTATTTT.